This T cell receptor beta chain was sequenced during a study of cytomegalovirus exposure and HLA in healthy donors. Remarks on this clone: The antigen is not known.

The germline CDR1 and CDR2 sequences are SGHAT and FQDESV (reference sequence). J lost 5 bases, V lost 0 bases, and 9 bases had no gene match. The CDR3 spans 16 residues. Study-level points and caveats: Per published accounts, TCR beta sequences correctly predicted the HLA-A and HLA-B alleles of most subjects. What was likely a sequencing artifact was a cluster of highly shared sequence variants. TCR beta V segments were, for the most part, productive about 87% or about 30% of the time in an earlier analysis.

This PCR relied on a set of 60 Vbeta primers and 13 Jbeta primers. Measured with immunoSEQ multiplex PCR; TCRdb has only the in-frame clones, and not every one. The data show some 140,000 clones, about 70% seen once. The sample was PBMCs. This receptor was obtained from a man aged 40-49 years in good health and CMV-seronegative. The V gene is TRBV11-1, the J gene TRBJ2-5, with TRBD2 identical over 7 bases. The DNA for the CDR3 is TGTGCCAGCAGCTTAGCGCGCGGGAGAGTGAGGGAGACCCAGTACTTC. Its protein product is CASSLARGRVRETQYF.